A single sample is the source of the 17 T cell receptor beta chains below, sequenced in a study of blood T cells in healthy people across ages. Primed by a sample-barcoded 5' primer and a J-beta primer mix, a second PCR proceeded for 7 to 11 cycles. Each CDR3 protein is one row after TCRdb ran MiXCR on the 5' RACE reads. The repertoire consists of about 780,000 distinct CDR3 sequences, with about 45% occurring once and the leading ten covering around 18%. Sequencing was performed on blood. These receptors originate from a man at least 80 years old in good health.

This chain uses TRBV7-2 with TRBJ2-7; 13 nucleotides agree with TRBD2. TRBJ2-5 matches the DNA end more closely, so the J call is doubtful. This CDR3 is built from 15 residues. Germline CDR1 is SGHTA and CDR2 is FQGNSA. The CDR3 nucleotides are TGTGCCAGCAGGTTCGGACTAGCGGGAGAAAAGACCCAGTACTTC. It codes for CASRFGLAGEKTQYF.

This chain connects TRBV7-9 to TRBJ2-1; no clear D. Germline assignment: CDR1 SEHNR and CDR2 FQNEAQ (reference sequence). Trimming cost V 5 bases and J 10 bases, with 12 bases left between them. The CDR3 runs to 12 residues. CDR3 DNA sequence: TGTGCCAGCAGCCTCAAGGGTTGGGAGCAGTTCTTC. It yields the protein CASSLKGWEQFF.

This clonotype has just a few counts. A much larger clonotype is one base distant, so this may be a read error. V usage is TRBV20-1 and J usage is TRBJ2-1; TRBD2 might be the D (6 bases). Between the trimmed V and J ends, which lost 8 bases and 7 bases, there was a span of 24 bases. CDR1 is DFQATT and CDR2 is SNEGSKA in the germline V gene (reference sequence). The CDR3 totals 15 residues. The CDR3 protein is CSTISVGGRGNEQFF. The CDR3 DNA sequence: TGCAGTACTATTTCGGTTGGGGGGAGAGGGAATGAGCAGTTCTTC.

The chain uses TRBV25-1 and TRBJ2-5; 8 bases match TRBD2. V shed 2 bases and J 11 bases; nucleotides not matched to a gene: 19. CDR1 and CDR2 (germline): MGHDK, SYGVNS. The CDR3 extends over 17 amino acids. The DNA of the CDR3 is TGTGCCAGCAGTGAACGGCTAGCGGGTTACCCGTACAATGAGCAGTACTTC. Translating gives CASSERLAGYPYNEQYF.

This clonotype was seen repeatedly, ten times or more. The chain carries TRBV24-1 and TRBJ2-1; TRBD2 matches 11 bases. Trimming at V came to 4 bases and at J to 8 bases, leaving 9 bases not matched to a gene. Germline lookup yields CDR1 KGHDR and CDR2 SFDVKD. The CDR3 spans 16 residues. The CDR3 bases are TGTGCCACCAGTGAAATTACTAGCGGGAGATTCGATGAGCAGTTCTTC. Translation gives CATSEITSGRFDEQFF.

The J gene is TRBJ2-5, the V gene TRBV5-1; 9 nucleotides agree with TRBD2. The CDR3 spans 17 residues. After removal of 6 bases from V and 11 bases from J, the junction contained 23 bases not matched to a gene. The germline V gene has CDR1 SGHRS and CDR2 YFSETQ. The chain's CDR3 is CASNVELAGHSYNEQYF. The CDR3 DNA follows: TGCGCCAGCAATGTTGAGCTAGCGGGACATTCCTACAATGAGCAGTACTTC.

There are a few counts of this clonotype. The chain is built from TRBV5-1 and TRBJ2-2; 10 bases line up with TRBD2. The germline V gene has CDR1 SGHRS and CDR2 YFSETQ. This CDR3 contains 16 residues. The V segment lost 1 base and the J segment 4 bases; nucleotides outside the gene matches: 4. The CDR3 loop is CASSLLGLASTGELFF. CDR3 DNA: TGCGCCAGCAGCTTGTTGGGACTAGCGAGCACCGGGGAGCTGTTTTTT. Based on the CDR3 plus reference TRBV5-1 and TRBJ2-2, the full variable domain is KAGVTQTPRYLIKTRGQQVTLSCSPISGHRSVSWYQQTPGQGLQFLFEYFSETQRNKGNFPGRFSGRQFSNSRSEMNVSTLELGDSALYLCASSLLGLASTGELFFGEGSRLTVL.

This clonotype turned up a few times. The chain combines TRBV4-2 with TRBJ2-1; D unclear. The J call may be faulty, since TRBJ2-7 better matches the DNA end. This CDR3 comprises 15 residues. The V gene's germline CDR1 is LGHNA and CDR2 YNFKEQ. CDR3 region: CASSQDKVTYNEQYF. The CDR3 nucleotides are TGTGCCAGCAGCCAAGATAAGGTCACCTACAATGAGCAGTACTTC.

The gene calls are TRBV6-2 or TRBV6-3 and TRBJ2-5; TRBD1 matches at 9 bases. Germline V lookup: CDR1 MNHEY, CDR2 SVGEGT. V dropped 4 bases and J dropped 1; count of bases not matched to a gene: 7. The CDR3 is made up of 16 amino acids. The CDR3 nucleotides read TGTGCCAGCAGTTCCTCGTCGGGACAGGGCCAAGAGACCCAGTACTTC. Amino acid sequence: CASSSSSGQGQETQYF.

The chain couples TRBV7-8 to TRBJ2-7, with 9 bases fitting TRBD1. After removal of 2 bases from V and 3 bases from J, the junction contained 8 bases not matched to a gene. Germline lookup yields CDR1 SGHVS and CDR2 FQNEAQ. This CDR3 spans 16 amino acids. Here the CDR3 reads CASSLPPGQGNYEQYF. The CDR3 DNA follows: TGTGCCAGCAGCTTACCCCCAGGACAGGGGAACTACGAGCAGTACTTC. Variable domain in full (rest from reference TRBV7-8 and TRBJ2-7): GAGVSQSPRYKVAKRGQDVALRCDPISGHVSLFWYQQALGQGPEFLTYFQNEAQLDKSGLPSDRFFAERPEGSVSTLKIQRTQQEDSAVYLCASSLPPGQGNYEQYFGPGTRLTVT.

At least ten counts were recorded for this clonotype. V is TRBV7-2 and J is TRBJ2-5; D call uncertain. The CDR3 is made up of 16 amino acids. V was shortened by 0 bases and J by 4 bases, with 15 bases between the two germline ends. The germline CDR1 and CDR2 sequences are SGHTA and FQGNSA. CDR3 sequence reads: CASSLALTDVIETQYF. CDR3 bases: TGTGCCAGCAGCTTAGCGCTGACGGATGTAATAGAGACCCAGTACTTC.

This clonotype was counted only a few times. The chain carries TRBV2 and TRBJ2-7; 8 bases agree with TRBD1. V lost 6 bases, J lost 7 bases, and 14 bases stayed unmatched. Germline loops: CDR1 SNHLY, CDR2 FYNNEI. The CDR3 loop spans 15 amino acids. CDR3 sequence reads: CASRPSRTGWNEQYF. CDR3 DNA: TGTGCCAGCAGACCCTCCAGGACAGGGTGGAATGAGCAGTACTTC. Together with reference TRBV2 and TRBJ2-7, the CDR3 gives the full variable domain: EPEVTQTPSHQVTQMGQEVILRCVPISNHLYFYWYRQILGQKVEFLVSFYNNEISEKSEIFDDQFSVERPDGSNFTLKIRSTKLEDSAMYFCASRPSRTGWNEQYFGPGTRLTVT.

This rearrangement joins TRBV20-1 to TRBJ1-1; no clear D. The CDR3 has 13 residues. The germline CDR1 and CDR2 sequences are DFQATT and SNEGSKA (reference sequence). Trimming took 5 bases from V and 4 from J, leaving 14 bases between them. CDR3 nucleotides: TGCAGTGCTCCAGACCCTCTGGGCACTGAAGCTTTCTTT. Translated, it gives CSAPDPLGTEAFF.

This clonotype was seen once. The junction and the germline gene differ at one end; a read error may be behind it. The chain employs TRBV14 and TRBJ2-1; D is unclear. Germline V gives CDR1 SGHDN, CDR2 FVKESK. CDR3 length equals 17 residues. The CDR3 sequence: CASSQVGSVGFLNGQFF. DNA of the CDR3: TGTGCCAGCAGCCAAGTCGGTTCCGTGGGGTTCCTCAATGGGCAGTTCTTC.

The V and J genes are TRBV7-6 and TRBJ2-1; 7 bases map to TRBD2. The CDR3 is 13 residues long. The J segment lost 9 bases and the V segment lost 1 base, leaving 3 bases of the junction unmatched. The V gene's germline CDR1 is SGHVS and CDR2 FNYEAQ. In nucleotides, the CDR3 is TGTGCCAGCAGCTTAGTTACGGGGGGTGAGCAGTTCTTC. Amino acids: CASSLVTGGEQFF. The full variable domain, completed using reference TRBV7-6 and TRBJ2-1, is GAGVSQSPRYKVTKRGQDVALRCDPISGHVSLYWYRQALGQGPEFLTYFNYEAQQDKSGLPNDRFSAERPEGSISTLTIQRTEQRDSAMYRCASSLVTGGEQFFGPGTRLTVL.

The chain carries TRBV29-1 and TRBJ2-7; the match to TRBD1 covers 10 bases. The CDR3 spans 12 residues. J gave up 5 bases and V 7 bases, and 5 bases lay outside the gene matches. The germline V gene encodes CDR1 SQVTM and CDR2 ANQGSEA. This CDR3 reads CSAGGTGDEQYF. In DNA, the CDR3 is TGCAGCGCGGGGGGGACAGGGGACGAGCAGTACTTC.

CDR3 sequence (DNA): TGTGCCAGCAGCCCCACAGGGGGGGCGAGCAATCAGCCCCAGCATTTT. It codes for CASSPTGGASNQPQHF. The chain employs TRBV12-3 or TRBV12-4 and TRBJ1-5, with TRBD1 identical over 8 bases. The trim removed 6 bases at V and 1 base at J, leaving 8 bases unmatched. This CDR3 is 16 amino acids long.